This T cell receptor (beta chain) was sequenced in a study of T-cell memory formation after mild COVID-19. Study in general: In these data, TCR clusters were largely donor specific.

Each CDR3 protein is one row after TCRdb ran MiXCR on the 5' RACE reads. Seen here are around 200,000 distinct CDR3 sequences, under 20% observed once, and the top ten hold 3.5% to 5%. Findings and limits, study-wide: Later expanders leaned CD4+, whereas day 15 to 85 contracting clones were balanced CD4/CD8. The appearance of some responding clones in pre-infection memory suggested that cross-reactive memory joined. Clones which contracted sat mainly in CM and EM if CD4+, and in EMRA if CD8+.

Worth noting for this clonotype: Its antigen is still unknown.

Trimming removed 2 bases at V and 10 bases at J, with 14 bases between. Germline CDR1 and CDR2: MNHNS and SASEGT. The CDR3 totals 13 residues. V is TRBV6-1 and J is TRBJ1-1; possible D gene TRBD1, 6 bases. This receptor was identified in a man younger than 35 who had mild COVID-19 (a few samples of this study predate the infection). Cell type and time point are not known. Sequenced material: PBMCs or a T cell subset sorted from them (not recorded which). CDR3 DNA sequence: TGTGCCAGCAGTGAAAGCCGCCAGGGGCGAGCTTTCTTT. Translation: CASSESRQGRAFF.